A selection of T cell receptor beta chains follows, all from one sample in a study of blood T cell repertoires in COVID-19. The method was immunoSEQ multiplex PCR; TCRdb's version includes in-frame clones alone and lacks a portion of them. Among tens of thousands of clones, 85% to 90% were seen once, and the ten largest hold roughly a tenth. Sequences were obtained from peripheral blood. These receptor sequences come from a man aged 65-85 years with active or convalescent COVID-19. The CDR3 runs from the conserved cysteine through the conserved F or W. A D gene is named only where the DNA matches it firmly. Rows may omit the clone size; those that give it use once, few, many or a size class.

>TRBV18|.|.|TRBJ2-5
TGTGCCAGTCGACCTCCGGACAGCCGACAGTACTTC
CASRPPDSRQYF
>TRBV5-1|TRBD1|few|TRBJ2-7
TGCGCCAGCAGCGATCCGGGACAGGATTACGAGCAGTACTTC
CASSDPGQDYEQYF
>TRBV6-5|.|.|TRBJ1-2
TGTGCCAGCAACCCTGGGCAGGGGAAACCCTATGGCTACACCTTC
CASNPGQGKPYGYTF
>TRBV7-9|TRBD1|.|TRBJ1-4
TGTGCCAGCAGCGAACAGGGGGCAAACGAAAAACTGTTTTTT
CASSEQGANEKLFF
>TRBV2|TRBD1|.|TRBJ1-2
TGTGCCATGGGAGGGACAGGACCGGCAAGTGGTGGCTACACCTTC
CAMGGTGPASGGYTF
>TRBV28|TRBD1|.|TRBJ1-5
TGTGCCAGCACCACTCCACAGGGGAATCAGCCCCAGCATTTT
CASTTPQGNQPQHF
>TRBV13|.|.|TRBJ1-2
TGTGCCAGCAGCTTACGTAGCTATGGCTACACCTTC
CASSLRSYGYTF
>TRBV19|TRBD2|.|TRBJ2-1
TGTGCCAGTAGTATTCGTGGGCCCGGGACTAGCGGGCTTAATGATGAGCAGTTCTTC
CASSIRGPGTSGLNDEQFF
>TRBV28|TRBD1|once|TRBJ1-5
TGTGCCAGCAGTTTCCCCGGACAGGTGGAGAATAGCAATCAGCCCCAGCATTTT
CASSFPGQVENSNQPQHF
>TRBV25-1|TRBD1|.|TRBJ2-7
TGTGCCAGCAGTAGGACAGGGTCCTACGAGCAGTACTTC
CASSRTGSYEQYF
>TRBV7-9|.|once|TRBJ2-4
TGTGCCAGCAGCTTCCCGAAGCTAGGCCCGAAAAACATTCAGTACTTC
CASSFPKLGPKNIQYF
>TRBV23-1|TRBD1|.|TRBJ1-3
TGCGCCAGCAGTCACACTTTACCGGGACAGGGGTCCATTGGAAACACCATATATTTT
CASSHTLPGQGSIGNTIYF
>TRBV16|TRBD2|few|TRBJ2-3
TGTGCCAGCAGCCAAACTAGCGGAAGCACAGATACGCAGTATTTT
CASSQTSGSTDTQYF
>TRBV10-3|TRBD2|few|TRBJ2-1
TGTGCCATCAGTGACCTAGCGGGAGTCAATGAGCAGTTCTTC
CAISDLAGVNEQFF
>TRBV5-5|TRBD1|few|TRBJ2-5
TGTGCCAGCAGCACACAGGGGTATCGGGAAGAGACCCAGTACTTC
CASSTQGYREETQYF
>TRBV4-2|.|.|TRBJ2-1
TGTGCCAGCAGCCAAGGGGCAGGGTGGAGGGATGAGCAGTTCTTC
CASSQGAGWRDEQFF
>TRBV6-5|TRBD1|.|TRBJ1-2
TGTGCCAGCAGTTCCGGGACAGTCTATGGCTACACCTTC
CASSSGTVYGYTF
>TRBV28|.|.|TRBJ1-2
TGTGCCAGCAGCTCAGGGGCCTGGGGCTACACCTTC
CASSSGAWGYTF
>TRBV6-6|.|once|TRBJ1-6
TGTGCCAGCAGTTACCCCACCACAAATTCACCCCTCCACTTT
CASSYPTTNSPLHF
>TRBV5-1|.|.|TRBJ1-1
TGCGCCAGCAGCTTCATCTCAGGCAACACTGAAGCTTTCTTT
CASSFISGNTEAFF